Included here is one TCR beta chain sequence, with context. Its target is not known. This specimen belongs to a study of T cell responses to AZD1222 COVID-19 vaccine. General study results and limits: In a largely white British group with more females than males, clonal diversity was possibly underestimated.

Sequenced by immunoSEQ multiplex PCR; TCRdb stores in-frame clones only, minus some. The sample lists 130,000 to 150,000 clones; 75% to 90% were seen once. The V end was cut by 2 bases, the J end by 4 bases, with 6 bases between. The CDR3 covers 12 residues. CDR1 and CDR2 (germline): SGHRS, YFSETQ. This receptor was obtained from an adult in good health. The rearrangement joins TRBV5-1 to TRBJ1-2, with unresolved D. This specimen was peripheral blood, taken on day 0 of AZD1222 vaccination. The CDR3 region is CASSLGSYGYTF. The CDR3, as DNA: TGCGCCAGCAGCTTAGGAAGCTATGGCTACACCTTC. The entire variable domain, with the rest obtained from reference TRBV5-1 and TRBJ1-2, is as follows: KAGVTQTPRYLIKTRGQQVTLSCSPISGHRSVSWYQQTPGQGLQFLFEYFSETQRNKGNFPGRFSGRQFSNSRSEMNVSTLELGDSALYLCASSLGSYGYTFGSGTRLTVV.